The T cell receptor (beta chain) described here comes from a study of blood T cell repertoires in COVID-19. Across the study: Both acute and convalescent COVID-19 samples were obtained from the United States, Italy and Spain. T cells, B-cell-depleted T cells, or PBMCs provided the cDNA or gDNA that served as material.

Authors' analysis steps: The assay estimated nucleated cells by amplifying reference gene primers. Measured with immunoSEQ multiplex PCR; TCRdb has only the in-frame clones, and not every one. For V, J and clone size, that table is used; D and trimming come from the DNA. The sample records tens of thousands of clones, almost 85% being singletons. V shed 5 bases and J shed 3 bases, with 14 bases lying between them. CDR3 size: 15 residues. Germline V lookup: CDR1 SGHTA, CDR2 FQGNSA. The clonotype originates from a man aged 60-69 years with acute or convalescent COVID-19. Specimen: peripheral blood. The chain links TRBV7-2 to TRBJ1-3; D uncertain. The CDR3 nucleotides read TGTGCCAGCAGCCCGAGCGGATCCTATGGAAACACCATATATTTT. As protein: CASSPSGSYGNTIYF.